This TCR beta chain originates from a study of blood T cell repertoires in COVID-19. Whole-study context: COVID-19 samples collected from the United States, Italy and Spain covered acute and convalescent phases. From T cells, B-cell-depleted T cells, or PBMCs came the material, which was cDNA or gDNA.

Original methodology: Estimation of nucleated cell counts relied on the amplification of reference gene primers. The table came from immunoSEQ multiplex PCR; TCRdb's copy has only in-frame clones and leaves some out. For V, J and clone size, that table is used; D and trimming come from the DNA. The table lists roughly 250,000 clones, 85% to 90% of them singletons. Germline V gene data show CDR1 as SGHAT and CDR2 as FQNNGV. The CDR3 extends over 14 amino acids. With V trimmed by 5 bases and J by 2 bases, 4 bases remained unmatched. The source is a middle-aged woman with acute or convalescent COVID-19. The chain has TRBV11-2 and TRBJ2-5; 8 positions match TRBD2. The sequenced material came from peripheral blood. CDR3 DNA: TGTGCCAGCAGCCAGCGGGGGTTTCAAGAGACCCAGTACTTC. This codes for CASSQRGFQETQYF.